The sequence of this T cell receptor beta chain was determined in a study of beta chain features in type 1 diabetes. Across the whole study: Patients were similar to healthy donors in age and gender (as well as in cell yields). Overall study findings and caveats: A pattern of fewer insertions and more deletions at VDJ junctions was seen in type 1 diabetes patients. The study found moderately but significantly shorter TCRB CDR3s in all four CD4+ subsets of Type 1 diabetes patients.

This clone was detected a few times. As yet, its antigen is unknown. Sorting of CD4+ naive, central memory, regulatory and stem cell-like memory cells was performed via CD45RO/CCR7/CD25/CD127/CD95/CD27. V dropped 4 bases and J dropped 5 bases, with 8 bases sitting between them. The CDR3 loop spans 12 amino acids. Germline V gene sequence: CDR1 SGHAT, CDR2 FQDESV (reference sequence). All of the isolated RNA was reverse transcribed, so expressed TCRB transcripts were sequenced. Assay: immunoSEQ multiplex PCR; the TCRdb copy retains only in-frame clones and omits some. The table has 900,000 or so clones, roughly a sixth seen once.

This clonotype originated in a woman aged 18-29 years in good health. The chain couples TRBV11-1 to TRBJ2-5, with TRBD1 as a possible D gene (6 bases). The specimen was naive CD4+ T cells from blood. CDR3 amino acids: CASSSRGETQYF. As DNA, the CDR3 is TGTGCCAGCAGCTCCAGGGGCGAGACCCAGTACTTC.